This T cell receptor beta chain was captured in a study of cytomegalovirus exposure and HLA in healthy donors. Study outcomes and limitations: TCR beta chain V- and J-gene trimming was linked, in a later analysis, to a missense variant in DCLRE1C. In an earlier analysis, about 90% or about 30%: the productive usage of most TCR beta V segments.

About this clone: Its matching antigen is unknown.

PCR amplification relied on 60 Vbeta primers (plus 13 Jbeta primers). Only in-frame clones appear in the TCRdb table, and some are missing; sequencing was by immunoSEQ multiplex PCR. The data contain 130,000 to 150,000 clones, 79% of them seen just once; the ten biggest clones take up approximately 1%. The CDR3 runs to 16 residues. Germline V CDR1 and CDR2: SGHRS, YFSETQ. V dropped 0 bases and J dropped 6; count of bases not matched to a gene: 8. The receptor's source is a man aged 18 to 35 in good health and CMV-seronegative. Sequencing was carried out using PBMCs. The chain joins TRBV5-1 to TRBJ2-3; 9 bases are shared with TRBD2. The CDR3 protein is CASSLELAGAGDTQYF. In nucleotides, the CDR3 is TGCGCCAGCAGCTTGGAATTAGCGGGGGCGGGTGATACGCAGTATTTT.